These 9 T cell receptor beta chains were sequenced from one sample in a study of blood T cell repertoires in COVID-19. Assay used: immunoSEQ multiplex PCR; TCRdb lists only in-frame clones, some missing. The sample has 140,000 to 150,000 clones; about nine tenths are singletons. Sequenced material: peripheral blood. The origin of the receptors is a human donor in a cohort sampled during active COVID-19.

The V call is TRBV9, the J call TRBJ1-2; the D gene is possibly TRBD1 (6 bases). The CDR3 is 14 amino acids. Trimming took 0 bases from V and 8 from J, leaving 14 bases between them. Germline V gives CDR1 SGDLS, CDR2 YYNGEE. DNA for the CDR3: TGTGCCAGCAGCGTAGTGTCAGGGGAGGGAGGCTACACCTTC. Residues: CASSVVSGEGGYTF.

The chain recombines TRBV28 with TRBJ1-2; D unclear. CDR1 is MDHEN and CDR2 is SYDVKM in the germline V gene. This CDR3 contains 13 residues. V lost 4 bases and J 7 bases, leaving 13 bases between the germline ends. For the CDR3, the DNA is TGTGCCAGCAGTTACACCATATATGGTGGCTACACCTTC. Protein product: CASSYTIYGGYTF.

The V and J genes are TRBV6-2 or TRBV6-3 and TRBJ1-1, with a tentative D call TRBD1 (5 bases). The CDR3 has 12 amino acids. Germline V gene data show CDR1 as MNHEY and CDR2 as SVGEGT. With 2 bases removed from V and 10 bases from J, the gap between germline ends came to 11 bases. The CDR3 DNA reads TGTGCCAGCAGTTACGGCTCCGGGGGAGCTTTCTTT. It yields the protein CASSYGSGGAFF.

The chain joins TRBV27 to TRBJ2-1; perhaps TRBD1 as D (6 bases). Germline V lookup: CDR1 MNHEY, CDR2 SMNVEV (reference sequence). The ends were cut back, 4 bases at V and 3 bases at J, with 13 bases in the middle. CDR3 length: 15 amino acids. CDR3 amino acids: CASSWDTAGYNEQFF. The CDR3, as DNA: TGTGCCAGCAGTTGGGACACGGCCGGCTACAATGAGCAGTTCTTC.

V and J are TRBV11-3 and TRBJ2-1; TRBD2 agrees at 13 bases. V shed 5 bases and J 3 bases; nucleotides not matched to a gene: 4. There are 16 residues in the CDR3. Germline V gene lookup returns CDR1 SGHNT and CDR2 YENEEA. The CDR3 reads CASSVGTSGVYNEQFF. DNA of the CDR3: TGTGCCAGCAGCGTCGGGACTAGCGGGGTCTACAATGAGCAGTTCTTC.

This chain uses TRBV13 with TRBJ1-1; 8 bases line up with TRBD1. This CDR3 has 15 amino acids. Trimming at V came to 4 bases and at J to 4 bases, leaving 8 bases not matched to a gene. The germline gives CDR1 PRHDT, CDR2 FYEKMQ (reference sequence). Here the CDR3 DNA reads TGTGCCAGCAGCTCCAGGACAGGGAGGAGCACTGAAGCTTTCTTT. It codes for CASSSRTGRSTEAFF. Drawing the rest from reference TRBV13 and TRBJ1-1, the complete variable domain is AAGVIQSPRHLIKEKRETATLKCYPIPRHDTVYWYQQGPGQDPQFLISFYEKMQSDKGSIPDRFSAQQFSDYHSELNMSSLELGDSALYFCASSSRTGRSTEAFFGQGTRLTVV.

The chain has TRBV7-9 and TRBJ2-1; D uncertain. Trimming pared 1 base from V and 9 bases from J, leaving 13 bases between. The CDR3 consists of 14 residues. Germline CDR1 SEHNR, CDR2 FQNEAQ (reference sequence). Written as DNA, the CDR3 is TGTGCCAGCAGCTTAGGAATGGGCGACGGTGAGCAGTTCTTC. This sequence encodes CASSLGMGDGEQFF. Based on the CDR3 plus reference TRBV7-9 and TRBJ2-1, the full variable domain is DTGVSQNPRHKITKRGQNVTFRCDPISEHNRLYWYRQTLGQGPEFLTYFQNEAQLEKSRLLSDRFSAERPKGSFSTLEIQRTEQGDSAMYLCASSLGMGDGEQFFGPGTRLTVL.

The V call is TRBV2, the J call TRBJ2-2, with D perhaps matching TRBD2 (5 bases). The CDR3 runs 16 residues. V lost 5 bases, J lost 2 bases, and 15 bases lay in between. Germline-derived CDR1 and CDR2 are SNHLY and FYNNEI. CDR3 protein: CASSLRGVGNTGELFF. CDR3 bases: TGTGCCAGCAGTCTACGGGGAGTTGGTAACACCGGGGAGCTGTTTTTT.

This chain joins TRBV2 and TRBJ2-3; tentatively, D is TRBD2 (5 bases). V was shortened by 5 bases and J by 0 bases, with 9 bases between the two germline ends. CDR1 and CDR2 (germline): SNHLY, FYNNEI. The CDR3 sequence is 14 residues long. CDR3 DNA sequence: TGTGCCAGCAGTATCCGGGATAGCACAGATACGCAGTATTTT. Translation gives CASSIRDSTDTQYF.